One sample yielded the 12 T cell receptor beta chains listed below, sequenced in a study of cytomegalovirus exposure and HLA in healthy donors. The PCR used 60 Vbeta and 13 Jbeta primers. Assay: immunoSEQ multiplex PCR; the TCRdb copy retains only in-frame clones and omits some. The table records 150,000 to 200,000 clones, around 83% of them present only once. Sequencing was performed on PBMCs. The source is a male donor in good health and CMV-seropositive.

The chain combines TRBV19 with TRBJ1-1; D is possibly TRBD1 (5 bases). The CDR3 runs to 15 residues. Trimming took off 5 bases at V and 0 bases at J, with 13 bases between the two ends. Germline V gene sequence: CDR1 LNHDA, CDR2 SQIVND (reference sequence). The CDR3 DNA is TGTGCCAGTAGTTCTGGGCGACAGCTGAACACTGAAGCTTTCTTT. This codes for CASSSGRQLNTEAFF.

The chain has TRBV19 and TRBJ1-1, with TRBD1 as a possible D gene (6 bases). The length of the CDR3 is 17 residues. Germline assignment: CDR1 LNHDA and CDR2 SQIVND (reference sequence). Deletions cut 3 bases from V and 1 base from J, with 18 bases between. CDR3 in amino acids: CASSMVGRNRANTEAFF. DNA for the CDR3: TGTGCCAGTAGTATGGTCGGTAGGAACAGGGCGAACACTGAAGCTTTCTTT.

V gene TRBV19 combines with J gene TRBJ2-2; the D is unclear. The CDR3 has 15 amino acids. CDR1 and CDR2 (germline): LNHDA, SQIVND (reference sequence). V lost 1 base to trimming and J lost 5 bases, with 11 bases between them. CDR3 nucleotides: TGTGCCAGTAGTATAGTGGCGGCAAAGACCGGGGAGCTGTTTTTT. Amino acid sequence: CASSIVAAKTGELFF. Looking up the rest from reference TRBV19 and TRBJ2-2 gives the full variable domain: DGGITQSPKYLFRKEGQNVTLSCEQNLNHDAMYWYRQDPGQGLRLIYYSQIVNDFQKGDIAEGYSVSREKKESFPLTVTSAQKNPTAFYLCASSIVAAKTGELFFGEGSRLTVL.

In DNA form, the CDR3 reads TGTGCCAGCAGCCTAGGGACAGGGCTTGGCTACACCTTC. Encoded protein: CASSLGTGLGYTF. The V and J genes are TRBV11-2 and TRBJ1-2; TRBD1 agrees at 9 bases. Germline CDR1 and CDR2: SGHAT and FQNNGV. The CDR3 spans 13 residues. The V gene end was trimmed by 5 bases and the J gene end by 7 bases; junction bases not matched to a gene: 5.

The chain carries TRBV4-1 and TRBJ1-3; possibly TRBD1 for D (6 bases). The germline V gene encodes CDR1 MGHRA and CDR2 YSYEKL. The CDR3 extends over 15 amino acids. V was shortened by 0 bases and J by 4 bases, with 10 bases between the two germline ends. The CDR3, as DNA: TGCGCCAGCAGCCAAGATTGGGGGCTCGGAAACACCATATATTTT. This encodes CASSQDWGLGNTIYF.

The rearrangement uses TRBV27 and TRBJ1-4, with a tentative D call TRBD1 (6 bases). V was cut by 3 bases and J by 7 bases, with 15 bases left in between. CDR1 is MNHEY, CDR2 SMNVEV, per germline (reference sequence). The CDR3 spans 15 residues. The CDR3 protein is CASSLTGPGVEKLFF. CDR3 bases: TGTGCCAGCAGTTTGACAGGACCCGGGGTTGAAAAACTGTTTTTT.

J is TRBJ1-2 and V is TRBV6-1; D might be TRBD1 (5 bases). Germline-derived CDR1 and CDR2 are MNHNS and SASEGT. This CDR3 contains 14 residues. The V end was cut by 6 bases, the J end by 3 bases, with 14 bases between. CDR3 amino acids: CASSRGEGYYGYTF. The CDR3 nucleotides read TGTGCCAGCAGCAGAGGGGAGGGCTACTATGGCTACACCTTC.

The genes are TRBV12-2 and TRBJ1-2; TRBD1 was called by the table and not checked on the DNA. TRBV12-2 is reported as a pseudogene. This CDR3 comprises 15 residues. This CDR3 reads CASRFRTATNYGYTF. CDR3 DNA: TGTGCAAGTCGCTTTCGGACAGCTACTAACTATGGCTACACCTTC.

The rearrangement links TRBV15 to TRBJ2-1; 12 bases are shared with TRBD2. J gave up 10 bases and V 0 bases, and 16 bases lay outside the gene matches. The CDR3 consists of 19 residues. Germline lookup yields CDR1 LNHNV and CDR2 YYDKDF (reference sequence). CDR3 residues: CATSRDLKEASGRGNEQFF. Here the CDR3 DNA reads TGTGCCACCAGCAGAGATCTTAAAGAAGCTAGCGGGAGGGGGAACGAGCAGTTCTTC.

This rearrangement joins TRBV9 to TRBJ2-7, with 8 bases lining up with TRBD2. The CDR3 has 15 amino acids. Trimming cost V 1 base and J 6 bases; bases outside gene matches: 9. Per germline, CDR1 SGDLS and CDR2 YYNGEE. CDR3 residues: CASSVSGSFPTEQYF. CDR3 in DNA: TGTGCCAGCAGCGTAAGCGGGAGCTTTCCTACCGAGCAGTACTTC. The full variable domain, with the rest looked up from reference TRBV9 and TRBJ2-7, is DSGVTQTPKHLITATGQRVTLRCSPRSGDLSVYWYQQSLDQGLQFLIQYYNGEERAKGNILERFSAQQFPDLHSELNLSSLELGDSALYFCASSVSGSFPTEQYFGPGTRLTVT.

The chain carries TRBV5-8 and TRBJ2-1; D might be TRBD1 (5 bases). The germline V and J ends were trimmed by 2 bases and 4 bases, with 13 bases remaining between them. Per germline, CDR1 SGHTS and CDR2 YDEGEE. The CDR3 consists of 15 residues. This CDR3 is CASSFGHLMYNEQFF. In nucleotides, the CDR3 is TGTGCCAGCAGCTTCGGACACCTAATGTACAATGAGCAGTTCTTC.

A note on this clone: One end of the junction is discordant with germline, which a read error may explain. V and J are TRBV19 and TRBJ2-6, with 8 nucleotides matching TRBD1. The CDR3 consists of 16 residues. CDR1 and CDR2 (germline): LNHDA, SQIVND (reference sequence). CDR3 sequence reads: CASRDRTGGTANGLTF. In DNA, the CDR3 is TGTGCCAGCCGGGACCGAACAGGGGGTACGGCCAACGGCCTGACTTTC. The full variable domain, with the rest looked up from reference TRBV19 and TRBJ2-6, is DGGITQSPKYLFRKEGQNVTLSCEQNLNHDAMYWYRQDPGQGLRLIYYSQIVNDFQKGDIAEGYSVSREKKESFPLTVTSAQKNPTAFYLCASRDRTGGTANGLTFGAGSRLTVL.